This TCR beta chain was captured by sequencing in a study of blood T cell repertoires in COVID-19. Looking at the study overall: Acute-phase and convalescent COVID-19 samples originated in the United States, Italy and Spain. PBMCs, B-cell-depleted T cells, or T cells were the source of the cDNA or gDNA that made up the material.

The CDR3 extends over 13 amino acids. Germline CDR1 and CDR2: SEHNR and FQNEAQ (reference sequence). V lost 7 bases and J 2 bases, leaving 9 bases between the germline ends. In the authors' workflow: Estimates of nucleated cell counts were drawn from the amplification of reference gene primers. Clones were read by immunoSEQ multiplex PCR, and TCRdb kept only the in-frame ones, dropping some. V, J and clone size are taken as reported in that table, and D and trimming were inferred from the DNA itself. The top ten clones hold 3% to 3.5% of a sample with roughly 130,000 clones, about four fifths of them seen once.

V is TRBV7-9 and J is TRBJ1-3; D is perhaps TRBD1 (5 bases). Material for sequencing was peripheral blood. The TCR originated in a woman aged 80 or older with acute or convalescent COVID-19. The CDR3 protein is CASNLGAGNTIYF. CDR3 coding DNA: TGTGCCAGCAACCTAGGGGCTGGAAACACCATATATTTT.